Listed below are T cell receptor beta chains from one sample, sequenced in a study of patients and donors after allogeneic stem cell transplantation. TCRdb re-called the RT-PCR reads with MiXCR, one entry per CDR3 protein. The repertoire holds around 170,000 distinct CDR3 sequences, with more than 20% as singletons. The material sequenced was blood, either unsorted or a sorted T cell fraction (not recorded which). The source is a human donor who was either an allogeneic HSCT recipient or a stem cell or donor lymphocyte infusion donor (not recorded which). It is not recorded whose cells these are; they may come from a transplant donor. The CDR3 runs from the conserved cysteine through the conserved F or W. The D gene is left open where the match is weak. Only part of the rows carry a size: once, few, many, or a class if the clone is expanded.

>NA|few|TRBV14|TRBJ1-1
CASSQGLSTEAFF
TGTGCCAGCAGCCAAGGACTGAGCACTGAAGCTTTCTTT
>NA|few|TRBV4-2|TRBJ2-2
CASSHQASTTNTGELFF
TGTGCCAGCAGCCACCAGGCCAGCACTACGAACACCGGGGAGCTGTTTTTT
>TRBD2|few|TRBV11-2|TRBJ2-1
CASSLLAGTSSNEQFF
TGTGCCAGCAGCTTACTTGCCGGGACTAGCTCCAATGAGCAGTTCTTC
>TRBD2|NA|TRBV15|TRBJ2-5
CATSRKRSSGETQYF
TGTGCCACCAGCAGGAAGAGGTCTAGCGGGGAGACCCAGTACTTC
>NA|NA|TRBV12-3/TRBV12-4|TRBJ1-5
CASSLVGRSNQPQHF
TGTGCCAGCAGTTTAGTGGGGCGCTCCAATCAGCCCCAGCATTTT
>TRBD2|NA|TRBV24-1|TRBJ2-2
CATSDFLAGANTGELFF
TGTGCCACCAGTGATTTCCTAGCGGGAGCGAACACCGGGGAGCTGTTTTTT
>NA|few|TRBV12-3/TRBV12-4|TRBJ2-2
CASTIQPTGELFF
TGTGCCAGCACAATACAGCCGACCGGGGAGCTGTTTTTT
>NA|once|TRBV4-2|TRBJ2-3
CASSPPEGQRSTDTQYF
TGTGCCAGCAGCCCACCCGAAGGTCAGCGGAGCACAGATACGCAGTATTTT
>NA|NA|TRBV7-9|TRBJ2-7
CASSPEGAYEQYF
TGTGCCAGCAGCCCAGAGGGGGCCTACGAGCAGTACTTC
>TRBD1|NA|TRBV20-1|TRBJ2-7
CSARVGQGRLYEQYF
TGCAGTGCTAGAGTAGGACAGGGAAGGCTCTACGAGCAGTACTTC
>TRBD1|few|TRBV5-1|TRBJ1-2
CASSSNYRGGFYGYTF
TGCGCCAGCAGCTCAAACTACAGGGGTGGGTTCTATGGCTACACCTTC
>TRBD1|few|TRBV15|TRBJ1-2
CATSRPTGNYGYTF
TGTGCCACCAGCAGACCGACAGGGAACTATGGCTACACCTTC
>TRBD2|NA|TRBV29-1|TRBJ2-1
CSVPPGLAVNEQFF
TGCAGCGTGCCCCCGGGACTAGCTGTAAATGAGCAGTTCTTC
>TRBD1|NA|TRBV5-4|TRBJ2-3
CASRRDSGTDTQYF
TGTGCCAGCAGACGGGACAGTGGCACAGATACGCAGTATTTT
>NA|NA|TRBV11-2|TRBJ2-1
CASSLVGDGGHNEQFF
TGTGCCAGCAGCTTAGTGGGGGACGGGGGCCACAATGAGCAGTTCTTC
>TRBD2|NA|TRBV9|TRBJ2-2
CASSAAGTRSTGELFF
TGTGCCAGCAGCGCCGCCGGGACTAGAAGTACCGGGGAGCTGTTTTTT
>NA|few|TRBV6-6|TRBJ2-7
CASSYLESSYEQYF
TGTGCCAGCAGTTACCTCGAGAGCTCCTACGAGCAGTACTTC
>TRBD1|NA|TRBV20-1|TRBJ1-6
CSAPGGQGSSPLHF
TGCAGTGCTCCGGGGGGACAGGGATCTTCACCCCTCCACTTT
>NA|few|TRBV5-1|TRBJ1-6
CASSPGGLGSYNSPLHF
TGCGCCAGCAGCCCCGGGGGGCTCGGCTCCTATAATTCACCCCTCCACTTT
>NA|NA|TRBV29-1|TRBJ2-3
CSVEDSFTDTQYF
TGCAGCGTTGAAGACAGTTTCACAGATACGCAGTATTTT
>NA|few|TRBV29-1|TRBJ1-1
CSVEPRGTEAFF
TGCAGCGTTGAACCCCGGGGCACTGAAGCTTTCTTT
>TRBD1|few|TRBV25-1|TRBJ1-2
CASSELGQGHGYTF
TGTGCCAGCAGTGAGTTGGGACAGGGCCATGGCTACACCTTC
>TRBD2|NA|TRBV24-1|TRBJ2-2
CATSDSGRATGELFF
TGTGCCACCAGTGATTCAGGGAGGGCCACCGGGGAGCTGTTTTTT
>TRBD2|NA|TRBV7-3|TRBJ2-7
CASSTSGTSTEQYF
TGTGCCAGCAGCACCTCCGGGACTAGCACCGAGCAGTACTTC
>NA|NA|TRBV13|TRBJ1-6
CASSNQGTGNSPLHF
TGTGCCAGCAGCAACCAGGGGACCGGTAATTCACCCCTCCACTTT
>TRBD1|NA|TRBV7-9|TRBJ1-5
CASSLGTGGPQPQHF
TGTGCCAGCAGCCTAGGGACAGGGGGTCCTCAGCCCCAGCATTTT
>NA|NA|TRBV6-2/TRBV6-3|TRBJ2-1
CASSGPPSRNEQFF
TGTGCCAGCAGCGGGCCCCCATCACGGAATGAGCAGTTCTTC
>TRBD2|NA|TRBV20-1|TRBJ2-1
CSAPKAESSGNNEQFF
TGCAGTGCTCCCAAGGCTGAGTCTAGCGGGAACAATGAGCAGTTCTTC
>NA|NA|TRBV12-3/TRBV12-4|TRBJ2-3
CASRESGSTDTQYF
TGTGCCAGCAGAGAAAGCGGGAGCACAGATACGCAGTATTTT
>TRBD1|few|TRBV10-3|TRBJ1-6
CAISAAGTGNSPLHF
TGTGCCATCAGTGCCGCCGGGACAGGGAATTCACCCCTCCACTTT
>NA|NA|TRBV5-1|TRBJ2-1
CASSLVGPPYNEQFF
TGCGCCAGCAGCTTGGTGGGGCCGCCCTACAATGAGCAGTTCTTC
>TRBD2|NA|TRBV4-3|TRBJ2-3
CASSQPTSGGPSPQYF
TGCGCCAGCAGCCAACCGACTAGCGGGGGGCCGTCTCCGCAGTATTTT
>NA|many|TRBV7-3|TRBJ1-1
CASSQDRNTEAFF
TGTGCCAGCAGCCAGGACAGAAACACTGAAGCTTTCTTT
>NA|NA|TRBV10-3|TRBJ2-1
CAIMTESYNEQFF
TGTGCCATCATGACCGAATCCTACAATGAGCAGTTCTTC
>TRBD2|NA|TRBV28|TRBJ2-1
CASSSPGTSVGYNEQFF
TGTGCCAGCAGTTCCCCGGGGACTAGCGTCGGCTACAATGAGCAGTTCTTC
>TRBD1|NA|TRBV6-6|TRBJ1-2
CASSRRDREEYGYTF
TGTGCCAGCAGTAGACGGGACAGGGAGGAGTATGGCTACACCTTC
>NA|NA|TRBV7-2|TRBJ2-5
CASRPGPQGTQYF
TGTGCCAGCAGACCGGGACCGCAGGGGACCCAGTACTTC
>NA|few|TRBV30|TRBJ2-3
CAWRQMGHTDTQYF
TGTGCCTGGAGACAGATGGGGCACACAGATACGCAGTATTTT
>NA|few|TRBV2|TRBJ1-4
CASSVTAGKNEKLFF
TGTGCCAGCAGTGTAACCGCAGGGAAGAATGAAAAACTGTTTTTT
>TRBD1|NA|TRBV10-3|TRBJ2-5
CAISEDRGQETQYF
TGTGCCATCAGTGAGGACAGGGGACAAGAGACCCAGTACTTC
>NA|few|TRBV7-3|TRBJ1-1
CASSLTHGGTEAFF
TGTGCCAGCAGCTTAACGCATGGGGGCACTGAAGCTTTCTTT
>TRBD1|NA|TRBV10-3|TRBJ2-5
CAISRDRDIQETQYF
TGTGCCATCAGTCGGGACAGGGATATACAAGAGACCCAGTACTTC
>TRBD1|NA|TRBV5-6|TRBJ2-2
CASSPKGADLRTGELFF
TGTGCCAGCAGCCCCAAGGGGGCTGACCTGAGAACCGGGGAGCTGTTTTTT
>NA|few|TRBV12-3/TRBV12-4|TRBJ1-2
CATGGSITNYGYTF
TGTGCCACCGGGGGAAGTATCACTAACTATGGCTACACCTTC
>NA|few|TRBV5-1|TRBJ2-5
CASSLEGVETQYF
TGCGCCAGCAGCTTGGAGGGGGTGGAGACCCAGTACTTC
>TRBD1|NA|TRBV5-1|TRBJ1-1
CASSLDRTGVTEAFF
TGCGCCAGCAGCTTGGATCGGACAGGGGTCACTGAAGCTTTCTTT
>NA|few|TRBV10-3|TRBJ2-6
CAISEWDRDSGANVLTF
TGTGCCATCAGTGAATGGGATCGGGACTCTGGGGCCAACGTCCTGACTTTC
>NA|few|TRBV12-3/TRBV12-4|TRBJ1-6
CASSSFRLSYNSPLHF
TGTGCCAGCAGTTCGTTTCGCCTCTCCTATAATTCACCCCTCCACTTT
>NA|many|TRBV7-8|TRBJ1-1
CASSSYREDTEAFF
TGTGCCAGCAGCTCCTACAGGGAGGACACTGAAGCTTTCTTT
>NA|NA|TRBV5-1|TRBJ2-7
CASSLEGYLPGDEQYF
TGCGCCAGCAGCTTGGAGGGTTACCTTCCCGGCGACGAGCAGTACTTC